Each of the 28 T cell receptor beta chains below was sequenced from the same sample in a study of T cells after posttransplantation cyclophosphamide. Data came from immunoSEQ multiplex PCR; TCRdb stores just in-frame clones and leaves some out. The sample lists 51,000 or so clones; 94% were seen once. What was sequenced was PBMCs. The receptor set was obtained from a woman younger than 45 in good health and a related stem cell transplant donor.

The rearrangement links TRBV5-4 to TRBJ1-2; maybe TRBD1 (5 bases). There are 14 residues in the CDR3. From germline, CDR1 is SGHNT and CDR2 YYREEE (reference sequence). V lost 1 base, J lost 2 bases, and 9 bases lay in between. Here the CDR3 DNA reads TGTGCCAGCAGCTTGAAAAAGGGGAACTATGGCTACACCTTC. Translating gives CASSLKKGNYGYTF.

This chain links TRBV27 with TRBJ2-2; no clear D gene. Germline V CDR1 and CDR2: MNHEY, SMNVEV (reference sequence). CDR3 length: 15 amino acids. V was pared by 6 bases and J by 4 bases, with 15 bases between. The CDR3 DNA reads TGTGCCAGCAGCTCACAGCTGGCAGGCACCGGGGAGCTGTTTTTT. It is translated as CASSSQLAGTGELFF.

The chain employs TRBV2 and TRBJ2-3; D is perhaps TRBD1 (6 bases). The germline gives CDR1 SNHLY, CDR2 FYNNEI. With 3 bases removed from V and 8 bases from J, the gap between germline ends came to 15 bases. The CDR3 contains 14 residues. Here the CDR3 reads CASSDQQGKGTQYF. The CDR3, as DNA: TGTGCCAGCAGTGACCAACAGGGTAAGGGTACGCAGTATTTT. The full variable domain, with the rest looked up from reference TRBV2 and TRBJ2-3, is EPEVTQTPSHQVTQMGQEVILRCVPISNHLYFYWYRQILGQKVEFLVSFYNNEISEKSEIFDDQFSVERPDGSNFTLKIRSTKLEDSAMYFCASSDQQGKGTQYFGPGTRLTVL.

The chain joins TRBV7-2 to TRBJ2-1; weak D call: TRBD2 (6 bases). The germline V gene has CDR1 SGHTA and CDR2 FQGNSA. V was trimmed by 2 bases and J by 6 bases, leaving 11 bases between them. The CDR3 totals 14 residues. CDR3 sequence: CASSLWAGPNEQFF. CDR3 coding DNA: TGTGCCAGCAGCTTATGGGCGGGACCCAATGAGCAGTTCTTC.

The rearrangement links TRBV9 to TRBJ2-7; TRBD1 matches at 7 bases. This CDR3 has 14 residues. With 4 bases clipped from V and 3 bases from J, the junction kept 7 bases outside the gene matches. Per germline, CDR1 SGDLS and CDR2 YYNGEE. The chain's CDR3 is CASSPNSGGYEQYF. For the CDR3, the DNA is TGTGCCAGCAGCCCCAATTCAGGGGGCTACGAGCAGTACTTC. Filled out from reference TRBV9 and TRBJ2-7, the complete variable domain reads DSGVTQTPKHLITATGQRVTLRCSPRSGDLSVYWYQQSLDQGLQFLIQYYNGEERAKGNILERFSAQQFPDLHSELNLSSLELGDSALYFCASSPNSGGYEQYFGPGTRLTVT.

V gene TRBV29-1 combines with J gene TRBJ2-1; 11 bases map to TRBD2. The V and J ends lost 1 base and 0 bases, in that order; junction bases with no gene match: 5. Germline values: CDR1 SQVTM, CDR2 ANQGSEA. The CDR3 totals 17 residues. The CDR3 reads CSVEGTSGGSSYNEQFF. In nucleotides, the CDR3 is TGCAGCGTTGAAGGCACTAGCGGGGGTTCCTCCTACAATGAGCAGTTCTTC.

This sequence joins TRBV5-4 and TRBJ1-1, with 7 bases lining up with TRBD1. The CDR3 runs 14 residues. Trimming cost V 4 bases and J 5 bases; bases outside gene matches: 8. Germline values: CDR1 SGHNT, CDR2 YYREEE (reference sequence). The CDR3 here is CASSRDSRETEAFF. The CDR3 coding sequence is TGTGCCAGCAGCCGGGACAGTCGGGAGACTGAAGCTTTCTTT. Full variable domain (rest looked up from reference TRBV5-4 and TRBJ1-1): ETGVTQSPTHLIKTRGQQVTLRCSSQSGHNTVSWYQQALGQGPQFIFQYYREEENGRGNFPPRFSGLQFPNYSSELNVNALELDDSALYLCASSRDSRETEAFFGQGTRLTVV.

The V gene is TRBV7-2, the J gene TRBJ2-1; 9 positions match TRBD1. The trim removed 5 bases at V and 8 bases at J, leaving 7 bases unmatched. Germline values: CDR1 SGHTA, CDR2 FQGNSA. The CDR3 consists of 14 residues. In DNA, the CDR3 is TGTGCCAGCAGCATCGGGACAGGGCGTGATGAGCAGTTCTTC. Translating gives CASSIGTGRDEQFF.

The chain has TRBV10-3 and TRBJ2-7; 10 nucleotides align to TRBD1. Germline V gene data show CDR1 as ENHRY and CDR2 as SYGVKD. The CDR3 runs 14 residues. Trimming removed 8 bases from V and 2 bases from J; junction bases left unmatched: 6. The CDR3, as DNA: TGTGCCATCTCCGCCGGGACAGGGGCCTACGAGCAGTACTTC. This codes for CAISAGTGAYEQYF.

The table lists this clone with a count of one. The chain links TRBV18 to TRBJ2-1; TRBD1 matches 8 bases. Trimming cost V 4 bases and J 8 bases; bases outside gene matches: 10. CDR3 length equals 15 residues. Germline V gene data show CDR1 as KGHSH and CDR2 as LQKENI. The CDR3 loop is CASSLRQGNMDEQFF. The CDR3 DNA reads TGTGCCAGCTCACTACGACAGGGGAATATGGATGAGCAGTTCTTC.

The chain recombines TRBV15 with TRBJ2-1; D might be TRBD2 (6 bases). Between the trimmed V and J ends, which lost 1 base and 0 bases, there was a span of 16 bases. The CDR3 sequence is 18 residues long. CDR1 and CDR2 from the germline V gene are LNHNV and YYDKDF (reference sequence). CDR3 sequence (DNA): TGTGCCACCAGCAGAGGAAAGGGTGGGCGGGACTCCTACAATGAGCAGTTCTTC. Translation: CATSRGKGGRDSYNEQFF.

The chain combines TRBV19 with TRBJ2-2, with TRBD1 matching 10 bases. This CDR3 comprises 14 residues. Losses at the gene ends were 5 bases for V and 7 bases for J; bases not matched to a gene: 4. Germline CDR1 is LNHDA and CDR2 is SQIVND (reference sequence). Here the CDR3 DNA reads TGTGCCAGTAGTCGGGACAGGGGTTACGGGGAGCTGTTTTTT. It yields the protein CASSRDRGYGELFF.

The chain carries TRBV27 and TRBJ1-1; 7 bases are a match to TRBD1. This CDR3 has 13 residues. The V gene's germline CDR1 is MNHEY and CDR2 SMNVEV (reference sequence). V dropped 8 bases and J dropped 0; count of bases not matched to a gene: 3. CDR3 amino acids: CASGQVVNTEAFF. The DNA of the CDR3 is TGTGCCAGCGGACAGGTCGTGAACACTGAAGCTTTCTTT.

The gene calls are TRBV25-1 and TRBJ2-7, with 7 nucleotides matching TRBD2. The CDR3 is made up of 13 amino acids. V lost 2 bases, J lost 3 bases, and 1 base stayed unmatched. Germline V gene lookup returns CDR1 MGHDK and CDR2 SYGVNS. The CDR3 DNA reads as TGTGCCAGCAGTGAAGGGGGGGGCTACGAGCAGTACTTC. Its translation is CASSEGGGYEQYF.

As DNA, the CDR3 is TGTGCCAGCAGTTCAAGTGAGACAGGGGCTAGCTCACCCCTCCACTTT. As protein: CASSSSETGASSPLHF. The rearrangement joins TRBV27 to TRBJ1-6; 8 bases line up with TRBD1. Unmatched junction bases numbered 12, after V lost 4 bases and J lost 10 bases. Germline values: CDR1 MNHEY, CDR2 SMNVEV (reference sequence). The CDR3 totals 16 residues.

This clone was picked up one time. This chain uses TRBV4-3 with TRBJ2-5; 11 bases line up with TRBD2. Germline V lookup: CDR1 LGHNA, CDR2 YSLEER. The length of the CDR3 is 17 residues. Unmatched junction bases numbered 7, after V lost 3 bases and J lost 1 base. The CDR3 protein is CASSQGSSGGSQETQYF. The DNA for the CDR3 is TGCGCCAGCAGCCAGGGATCTAGCGGGGGGTCCCAAGAGACCCAGTACTTC.

In DNA form, the CDR3 reads TGTGCCAGCAGCTTCGCAGGGGTTGGCTACACCTTC. Translating gives CASSFAGVGYTF. The rearrangement uses TRBV7-2 and TRBJ1-2; possibly TRBD1 for D (6 bases). Germline values: CDR1 SGHTA, CDR2 FQGNSA. The CDR3 is 12 amino acids. V gave up 3 bases and J gave up 7 bases, with 9 bases separating them.

The CDR3 DNA reads as TGTGCCAGCAGTGACGGCGGGGGGGCAAATGAGCAGTTCTTC. Amino acids: CASSDGGGANEQFF. The J gene is TRBJ2-1, the V gene TRBV6-4; TRBD2 matches at 9 bases. The junction had 3 bases not matched to a gene; V was cut back by 2 bases and J by 7 bases. The germline CDR1 and CDR2 sequences are MRHNA and SNTAGT. This CDR3 has 14 residues.

The CDR3 loop is CASSLVRGYEQYF. The CDR3 nucleotides are TGTGCCAGCAGCTTGGTCAGGGGATACGAGCAGTACTTC. The J gene is TRBJ2-7, the V gene TRBV11-2; D might be TRBD1 (6 bases). Trimming stripped 3 bases from V and 4 bases from J, with 10 bases between. The CDR3 extends over 13 amino acids. Germline V gives CDR1 SGHAT, CDR2 FQNNGV.

This rearrangement joins TRBV15 to TRBJ2-3; 10 bases match TRBD2. This CDR3 has 16 amino acids. V shed 1 base, J shed 4 bases, and the junction held 5 bases outside the gene matches. Germline lookup yields CDR1 LNHNV and CDR2 YYDKDF (reference sequence). The CDR3 protein is CATSRGQAGGPDTQYF. The CDR3 nucleotides read TGTGCCACCAGCAGAGGGCAAGCGGGGGGGCCAGATACGCAGTATTTT.

The chain has TRBV13 and TRBJ2-5; 13 bases are shared with TRBD2. The CDR3 loop spans 19 amino acids. V was pared by 2 bases and J by 3 bases, with 12 bases of the junction left unmatched. Germline V gene data show CDR1 as PRHDT and CDR2 as FYEKMQ (reference sequence). The CDR3 protein is CASSLRIGLAGEGEETQYF. The CDR3 nucleotides are TGTGCCAGCAGCTTACGTATCGGACTAGCGGGGGAAGGAGAAGAGACCCAGTACTTC. Looking up the rest from reference TRBV13 and TRBJ2-5 gives the full variable domain: AAGVIQSPRHLIKEKRETATLKCYPIPRHDTVYWYQQGPGQDPQFLISFYEKMQSDKGSIPDRFSAQQFSDYHSELNMSSLELGDSALYFCASSLRIGLAGEGEETQYFGPGTRLLVL.

This clone was picked up a small number of times. The V gene is TRBV7-9, the J gene TRBJ1-2; no firm D call. The CDR3 consists of 12 residues. The germline V gene has CDR1 SEHNR and CDR2 FQNEAQ (reference sequence). Trimming shortened V by 8 bases and J by 2 bases, and 9 bases separated the two germline ends. As DNA, the CDR3 is TGTGCCAGCGGAGACCTAAACTATGGCTACACCTTC. This codes for CASGDLNYGYTF.

J is TRBJ2-1 and V is TRBV4-3; 12 bases line up with TRBD2. The V gene's germline CDR1 is LGHNA and CDR2 YSLEER. CDR3 size: 16 residues. Unmatched junction bases numbered 4, after V lost 0 bases and J lost 7 bases. The CDR3 loop reads CASSQEGLAGANEQFF. The DNA for the CDR3 is TGCGCCAGCAGCCAAGAGGGACTAGCGGGTGCAAATGAGCAGTTCTTC.

V is TRBV2 and J is TRBJ1-6, with 7 bases fitting TRBD1. The CDR3 extends over 14 amino acids. Germline assignment: CDR1 SNHLY and CDR2 FYNNEI. V dropped 6 bases and J dropped 6; count of bases not matched to a gene: 5. CDR3 sequence reads: CASRGDSSNSPLHF. The CDR3 DNA follows: TGTGCCAGCAGGGGGGACAGCAGTAATTCACCCCTCCACTTT.

Comment on this clone: At one of its ends the junction is not consistent with the germline gene, which may arise from a read error. The V and J genes are TRBV5-4 and TRBJ2-7; TRBD1 matches at 7 bases. Per the germline V gene, CDR1 is SGHNT and CDR2 is YYREEE (reference sequence). This CDR3 contains 13 residues. The CDR3 sequence is CASSAIGAETGHF. In DNA form, the CDR3 reads TGTGCCAGCAGCGCGATTGGGGCCGAGACAGGGCACTTC.

This clone was counted once. The chain carries TRBV13 and TRBJ2-3; 7 bases are shared with TRBD2. Germline V gives CDR1 PRHDT, CDR2 FYEKMQ (reference sequence). The CDR3 covers 15 residues. The V gene end was trimmed by 1 base and the J gene end by 2 bases; junction bases not matched to a gene: 3. CDR3 sequence: CASSLAGGITDTQYF. The CDR3 coding sequence is TGTGCCAGCAGCTTAGCCGGGGGGATCACAGATACGCAGTATTTT.

This rearrangement joins TRBV28 to TRBJ1-2; no reliable D call. Trimming took off 2 bases at V and 8 bases at J, with 9 bases between the two ends. In germline, CDR1 is MDHEN, CDR2 SYDVKM. The CDR3 sequence is 12 residues long. The CDR3 DNA sequence: TGTGCCAGCAGTTTACGGAGACGGGGCTACACCTTC. Encoded protein: CASSLRRRGYTF.

The chain carries TRBV23-1 and TRBJ1-5, with D uncertain. TRBV23-1 is an open reading frame whose function is uncertain. The CDR3 loop spans 12 amino acids. Trimming removed 8 bases at V and 2 bases at J, with 7 bases between. The CDR3 here is CASRSCNQPQHF. Written as DNA, the CDR3 is TGCGCCAGCCGTTCGTGCAATCAGCCCCAGCATTTT.